Reported below is one T cell receptor (beta chain). Its antigen is as yet unknown. This sample was included in a study of cytomegalovirus exposure and HLA in healthy donors. Study observations and caveats: According to a later analysis, donors in an Asian-associated ancestry cluster reportedly had fewer N-insertions than the roughly 630-donor mean.

The PCR made use of 60 Vbeta and 13 Jbeta primers. Libraries were prepared by immunoSEQ multiplex PCR; TCRdb keeps only in-frame clonotypes and omits some of them. Altogether about 110,000 clones are present, more than 65% being singletons, with the ten largest covering around 8.8%. V lost 7 bases and J lost 2, with 12 bases in between. Germline assignment: CDR1 SQVTM and CDR2 ANQGSEA. The CDR3 runs 13 residues. This receptor was taken from a man aged 40-49 years in good health and CMV-seropositive. The chain employs TRBV29-1 and TRBJ1-5; tentative D call: TRBD1 (5 bases). The sequenced sample consisted of PBMCs. CDR3 DNA: TGCAGCGCTTATGACAGTGGCAATCAGCCCCAGCATTTT. Residues: CSAYDSGNQPQHF. The entire variable domain, with the rest obtained from reference TRBV29-1 and TRBJ1-5, is as follows: SAVISQKPSRDICQRGTSLTIQCQVDSQVTMMFWYRQQPGQSLTLIATANQGSEATYESGFVIDKFPISRPNLTFSTLTVSNMSPEDSSIYLCSAYDSGNQPQHFGDGTRLSIL.